This T cell receptor beta chain was retrieved from a study of blood T cell repertoires in COVID-19. Study overall: The samples span acute and convalescent COVID-19 from the United States, Italy and Spain. PBMCs, B-cell-depleted T cells, or T cells provided the cDNA or gDNA that made up the material.

Per the germline V gene, CDR1 is SGHRS and CDR2 is YFSETQ. The V segment lost 5 bases and the J segment 7 bases; nucleotides outside the gene matches: 17. The CDR3 runs 16 residues. In the source study's methods: From reference gene primer amplification, estimates of nucleated cell counts were derived. This table comes from immunoSEQ multiplex PCR, and its TCRdb copy is limited to in-frame clones, with some not included. V, J and clone size are taken as reported in that table, and D and trimming were inferred from the DNA itself. The sample yields 300,000 to 350,000 clones, 80% to 90% seen once. This sequence joins TRBV5-1 and TRBJ2-5; TRBD2 agrees at 7 bases. Sequenced: PBMCs or T cells enriched from blood (not recorded which). The sequence came from a man aged 25-40 years who had recovered from COVID-19. CDR3: CASSYRSGDAIRTQYF. CDR3 in DNA: TGCGCCAGCAGTTACCGGAGCGGGGACGCCATCCGGACCCAGTACTTC.